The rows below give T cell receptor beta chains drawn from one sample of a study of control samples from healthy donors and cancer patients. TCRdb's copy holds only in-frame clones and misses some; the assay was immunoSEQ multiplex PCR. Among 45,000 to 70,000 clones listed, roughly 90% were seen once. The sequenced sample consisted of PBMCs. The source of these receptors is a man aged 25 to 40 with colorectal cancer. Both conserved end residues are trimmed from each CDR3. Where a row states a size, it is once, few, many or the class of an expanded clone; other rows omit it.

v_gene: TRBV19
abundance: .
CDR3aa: ASSVRSGERNIQY

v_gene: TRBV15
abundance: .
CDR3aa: ATSRPTGNGYT

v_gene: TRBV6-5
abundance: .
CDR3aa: ASKREQETQY

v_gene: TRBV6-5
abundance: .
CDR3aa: ASSSRSSYNSPLH

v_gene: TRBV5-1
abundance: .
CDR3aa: ASSSTLTGGATRMIGTEAF

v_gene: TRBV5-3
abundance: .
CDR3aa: ARSPGSKEGDSPLH

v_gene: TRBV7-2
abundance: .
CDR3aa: ASSLEGTADTEAF

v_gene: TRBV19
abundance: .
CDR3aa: ASSMGGNAYEQY

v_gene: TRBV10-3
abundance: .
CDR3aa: AITRGRTDTQY

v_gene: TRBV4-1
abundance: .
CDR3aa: ASSQVGGEGYGYT

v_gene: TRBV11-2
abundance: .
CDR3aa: ASSLTGARNEKLF

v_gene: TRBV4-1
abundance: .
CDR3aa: ASSQDTGSTGSPLH

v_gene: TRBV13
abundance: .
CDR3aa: ASSSLRDRGLFSEQY

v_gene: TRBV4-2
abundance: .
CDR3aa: ASSHGDRRTDTQY

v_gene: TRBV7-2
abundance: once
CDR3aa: ASSLSTGANTGELF

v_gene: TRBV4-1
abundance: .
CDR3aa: ASSQGYSRGPGRAF

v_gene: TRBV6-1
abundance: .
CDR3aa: ASSVTWGGSSTDTQY

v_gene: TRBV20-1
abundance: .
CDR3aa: SAPVYYGYT

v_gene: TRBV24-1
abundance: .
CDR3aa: ATSDVGQGRGYT

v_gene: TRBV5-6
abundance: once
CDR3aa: ASSSWTLVPETQY

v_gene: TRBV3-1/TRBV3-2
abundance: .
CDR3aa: ASSQDFSWGYT

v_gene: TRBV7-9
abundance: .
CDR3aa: ASSSLVGPSEAF

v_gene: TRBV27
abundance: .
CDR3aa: ASSLGGNHNEQF

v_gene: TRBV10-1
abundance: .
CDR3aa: ASTLFSGGGRRDSPLH

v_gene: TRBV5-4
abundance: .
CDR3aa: ASSPRTVTSTDTQY

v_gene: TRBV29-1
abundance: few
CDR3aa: SVRTATNEKLF

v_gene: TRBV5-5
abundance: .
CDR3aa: ASSDRLMIMNTEAF

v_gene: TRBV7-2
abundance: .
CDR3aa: ASSLRPRGRGYGYT

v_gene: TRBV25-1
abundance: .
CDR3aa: AIGQRETQY

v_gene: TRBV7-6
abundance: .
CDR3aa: ASSLATLMTGGTEAF

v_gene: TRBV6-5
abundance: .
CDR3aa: ASSYWSQGDTGELF

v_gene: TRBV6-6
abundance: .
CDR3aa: ASSHPGIFLGDQPQH

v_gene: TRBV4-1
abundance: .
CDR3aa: ASSPRQGQGLYEQY

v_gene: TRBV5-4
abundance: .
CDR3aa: ASGGAVGGPYGYT

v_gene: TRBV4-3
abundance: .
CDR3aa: ASSQDAGPGRGYGYT

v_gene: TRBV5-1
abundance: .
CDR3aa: ASSLGEDTQY

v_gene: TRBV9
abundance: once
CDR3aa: ASSALTGGGTEAF

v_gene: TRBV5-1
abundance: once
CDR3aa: ASSLNYLTDTQY

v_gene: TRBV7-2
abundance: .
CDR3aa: ATGDPLTYEQY

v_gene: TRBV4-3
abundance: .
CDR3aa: ASSLQAGAVDTQY

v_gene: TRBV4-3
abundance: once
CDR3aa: ASSQVGGSEAF

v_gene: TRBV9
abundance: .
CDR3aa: ASQGARGYT

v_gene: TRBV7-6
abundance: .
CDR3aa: ASSSPGMGDEQY

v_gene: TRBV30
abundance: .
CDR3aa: AWSPGDRTSNQPQH

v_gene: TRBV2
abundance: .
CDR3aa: ASSRRSGTGELF

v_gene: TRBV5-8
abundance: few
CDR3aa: ASSLPGPQH

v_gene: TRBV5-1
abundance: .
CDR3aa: ASSLAEGYEQY

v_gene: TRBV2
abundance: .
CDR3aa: AIFGTSSGELF

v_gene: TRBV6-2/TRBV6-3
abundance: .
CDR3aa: ASSYPPSGGPQF

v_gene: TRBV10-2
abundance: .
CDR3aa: ASSEPAGRRNSPLH

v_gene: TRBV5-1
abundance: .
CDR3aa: ASSFSTGQLNEKLF